A single sample gave rise to the 26 T cell receptor beta chains below, sequenced in a study of cytomegalovirus exposure and HLA in healthy donors. The PCR made use of 60 Vbeta and 13 Jbeta primers. Profiling relied on immunoSEQ multiplex PCR, and the TCRdb table lists in-frame clones only, not all of them. This sample has approximately 120,000 clones; around 75% occur once, and the top ten carry under 9.5%. Sequenced: PBMCs. The receptors come from a woman aged 50 to 60 in good health and CMV-seropositive.

J is TRBJ2-2 and V is TRBV7-3; 8 nucleotides line up with TRBD2. J was trimmed by 4 bases and V by 1 base; bases with no gene match: 2. The germline V gene has CDR1 SGHTA and CDR2 FQGTGA. This CDR3 region has 15 residues. The CDR3 DNA follows: TGTGCCAGCAGCTTAAGTCTAGCGGGCACCGGGGAGCTGTTTTTT. This codes for CASSLSLAGTGELFF.

V and J are TRBV4-3 and TRBJ1-1; the D is unclear. Per germline, CDR1 LGHNA and CDR2 YSLEER. V lost 1 base to trimming and J lost 2 bases, with 8 bases between them. This CDR3 comprises 14 residues. CDR3 protein: CASSQVEGNTEAFF. The CDR3 nucleotides read TGCGCCAGCAGCCAAGTCGAGGGTAACACTGAAGCTTTCTTT.

V is TRBV29-1 and J is TRBJ2-6, with unresolved D. This CDR3 has 13 residues. The V end was cut by 6 bases, the J end by 0 bases, with 6 bases between. The germline V gene has CDR1 SQVTM and CDR2 ANQGSEA. CDR3 loop: CSVFSSGANVLTF. DNA of the CDR3: TGCAGCGTGTTTAGCTCTGGGGCCAACGTCCTGACTTTC.

The CDR3 region is CASKEPPSAAGELFF. CDR3 DNA sequence: TGTGCCAGCAAAGAACCCCCAAGCGCGGCCGGGGAGCTGTTTTTT. The chain employs TRBV6-1 and TRBJ2-2; D gene ambiguous. The germline gives CDR1 MNHNS, CDR2 SASEGT. The CDR3 runs 15 residues. V was shortened by 7 bases and J by 6 bases, with 18 bases between the two germline ends.

This clone came up a few times. V is TRBV6-1 and J is TRBJ1-2; D may be TRBD1 (6 bases). The V end lost 6 bases, the J end lost 5 bases, and 16 bases lay between the germline ends. CDR3 length: 14 amino acids. The germline V gene has CDR1 MNHNS and CDR2 SASEGT. The CDR3 loop reads CASSTQLTGYGYTF. The CDR3 region has the DNA TGTGCCAGCAGCACCCAGCTCACAGGGTATGGCTACACCTTC.

Only a few counts were recorded for this clone. The V call is TRBV9, the J call TRBJ2-6, with D perhaps matching TRBD2 (7 bases). With 0 bases removed from V and 0 bases from J, the gap between germline ends came to 13 bases. Germline V lookup: CDR1 SGDLS, CDR2 YYNGEE. The CDR3 is 18 amino acids. The CDR3 is CASSVAPGGLSGANVLTF. The CDR3 DNA follows: TGTGCCAGCAGCGTAGCCCCGGGGGGCCTCTCTGGGGCCAACGTCCTGACTTTC.

V and J are TRBV7-2 and TRBJ1-1, with D possibly being TRBD1 (5 bases). Germline values: CDR1 SGHTA, CDR2 FQGNSA. This CDR3 spans 13 amino acids. Between the trimmed V and J ends, which lost 1 base and 8 bases, there was a span of 11 bases. CDR3 region: CASSLGGGVEAFF. The CDR3 DNA follows: TGTGCCAGCAGCTTAGGGGGAGGGGTAGAAGCTTTCTTT.

This chain joins TRBV20-1 and TRBJ2-7, with 10 bases fitting TRBD1. The V and J ends lost 8 bases and 7 bases, in that order; junction bases with no gene match: 5. The germline V gene has CDR1 DFQATT and CDR2 SNEGSKA (reference sequence). This CDR3 has 11 amino acids. The CDR3 DNA is TGCAGTCCGGGACAGGGGAGAGAGCAGTACTTC. This codes for CSPGQGREQYF.

This chain links TRBV18 with TRBJ2-3; D not certain. Germline CDR1 reads KGHSH; CDR2 reads LQKENI. CDR3 length equals 15 residues. V shed 3 bases and J shed 1 base, with 11 bases lying between them. The CDR3 region has the DNA TGTGCCAGCTCACCGCGAGTTACGGGCACAGATACGCAGTATTTT. Amino acid sequence: CASSPRVTGTDTQYF. Looking up the rest from reference TRBV18 and TRBJ2-3 gives the full variable domain: NAGVMQNPRHLVRRRGQEARLRCSPMKGHSHVYWYRQLPEEGLKFMVYLQKENIIDESGMPKERFSAEFPKEGPSILRIQQVVRGDSAAYFCASSPRVTGTDTQYFGPGTRLTVL.

CDR3 region: CASSPFGGGWRETQYF. For the CDR3, the DNA is TGTGCCAGCAGTCCTTTCGGGGGGGGATGGAGAGAGACCCAGTACTTC. The rearrangement joins TRBV27 to TRBJ2-5; 8 bases align to TRBD2. Trimming took 5 bases from V and 4 from J; bases not matched to a gene: 12. The CDR3 runs 16 residues. The germline V gene has CDR1 MNHEY and CDR2 SMNVEV (reference sequence).

This clone has only one observation. This chain uses TRBV27 with TRBJ1-2, with 10 bases aligning to TRBD1. V lost 5 bases and J lost 4; bases outside the gene matches: 7. Germline V lookup: CDR1 MNHEY, CDR2 SMNVEV (reference sequence). The CDR3 is made up of 15 amino acids. The CDR3 loop is CASSRDRGQVYGYTF. In DNA, the CDR3 is TGTGCCAGCAGTAGAGACAGGGGGCAGGTCTATGGCTACACCTTC.

This chain joins TRBV6-1 and TRBJ2-7; D is ambiguous. Trimming left V 3 bases short and J 4 bases short, with 4 bases between. CDR1 is MNHNS, CDR2 SASEGT, per germline. The CDR3 runs to 11 residues. Written as DNA, the CDR3 is TGTGCCAGCAGTGATTATTACGAGCAGTACTTC. Translating it yields CASSDYYEQYF.

This clone is a singleton in its sample. The V call is TRBV29-1, the J call TRBJ2-2; D not resolved. V shed 4 bases and J shed 1 base, with 4 bases lying between them. This CDR3 contains 12 residues. CDR1 is SQVTM and CDR2 is ANQGSEA in the germline V gene. The CDR3 is CSVGKNTGELFF. The DNA for the CDR3 is TGCAGCGTTGGTAAGAACACCGGGGAGCTGTTTTTT.

This chain links TRBV7-2 with TRBJ1-2; D not resolved. This CDR3 spans 12 amino acids. Germline V gene sequence: CDR1 SGHTA, CDR2 FQGNSA. The V gene lost 2 bases and the J gene lost 7 bases, with 8 bases spanning the gap. CDR3 sequence: CASSLREGGYTF. CDR3 nucleotide sequence: TGTGCCAGCAGCTTACGGGAAGGTGGCTACACCTTC.

The chain combines TRBV10-1 with TRBJ1-5; tentative D call: TRBD1 (5 bases). This CDR3 region has 15 residues. The V end was cut by 1 base, the J end by 7 bases, with 14 bases between. Germline CDR1 WNHNN, CDR2 SYGVQD (reference sequence). CDR3 in DNA: TGCGCCAGCAGTGAGTTCGGGGACGGAGGGCAGCCCCAGCATTTT. Its protein product is CASSEFGDGGQPQHF.

This clone has only a few counts. CDR3 region: CASSKMSSGANVLTF. Written as DNA, the CDR3 is TGTGCCAGTAGTAAAATGAGCTCTGGGGCCAACGTCCTGACTTTC. The J gene is TRBJ2-6, the V gene TRBV19; D is unresolved. This CDR3 is built from 15 residues. The germline V gene encodes CDR1 LNHDA and CDR2 SQIVND (reference sequence). V was pared by 4 bases and J by 0 bases, with 7 bases between.

The rearrangement uses TRBV9 and TRBJ1-2, with D tentatively TRBD1 (5 bases). The germline V gene has CDR1 SGDLS and CDR2 YYNGEE. V lost 2 bases and J lost 2, with 16 bases in between. The CDR3 consists of 16 residues. In nucleotides, the CDR3 is TGTGCCAGCAGCGTGGGTTTACAGGCCCTAAACTATGGCTACACCTTC. This gives the protein CASSVGLQALNYGYTF.

V gene TRBV2 combines with J gene TRBJ2-1, with D maybe TRBD2 (8 bases). Trimming removed 6 bases at V and 4 bases at J, with 22 bases between. The CDR3 covers 17 residues. Germline lookup yields CDR1 SNHLY and CDR2 FYNNEI. This CDR3 reads CASRGQLGLVKYNEQFF. CDR3 sequence (DNA): TGTGCCAGCAGGGGACAGCTGGGACTAGTAAAGTACAATGAGCAGTTCTTC.

J is TRBJ1-2 and V is TRBV7-2, with D unresolved. Germline values: CDR1 SGHTA, CDR2 FQGNSA. Trimming shortened V by 2 bases and J by 3 bases, and 7 bases separated the two germline ends. This CDR3 contains 13 residues. CDR3 residues: CASSLHQDYGYTF. CDR3 nucleotide sequence: TGTGCCAGCAGCTTACACCAGGACTATGGCTACACCTTC.

This sequence joins TRBV29-1 and TRBJ2-3; D possibly corresponds to TRBD1 (7 bases). Germline CDR1 SQVTM, CDR2 ANQGSEA. The CDR3 length is 17 residues. V lost 5 bases to trimming and J lost 0 bases, with 21 bases between them. The CDR3 sequence is CSVTARGASASTDTQYF. The CDR3 nucleotides read TGCAGCGTTACCGCCAGGGGGGCGTCAGCTAGCACAGATACGCAGTATTTT.

The CDR3 protein is CASSLTGWGDSPLHF. For the CDR3, the DNA is TGTGCCAGTAGCCTGACAGGGTGGGGCGATTCACCCCTCCACTTT. This chain connects TRBV19 to TRBJ1-6; 7 bases are shared with TRBD1. The CDR3 is made up of 15 amino acids. Germline V lookup: CDR1 LNHDA, CDR2 SQIVND (reference sequence). After removal of 6 bases from V and 8 bases from J, the junction contained 10 bases not matched to a gene.

The V call is TRBV7-9, the J call TRBJ2-5; 12 nucleotides line up with TRBD2. This CDR3 contains 15 residues. The germline V gene has CDR1 SEHNR and CDR2 FQNEAQ (reference sequence). Trimming at V came to 4 bases and at J to 5 bases, leaving 5 bases not matched to a gene. CDR3 loop: CASSSSGRAEETQYF. DNA for the CDR3: TGTGCCAGCAGCTCTAGCGGGAGGGCTGAGGAGACCCAGTACTTC.

This CDR3 is CASSDGPGDTDTQYF. CDR3 sequence (DNA): TGTGCCAGCAGTGATGGGCCAGGGGATACAGATACGCAGTATTTT. The chain employs TRBV6-1 and TRBJ2-3, with a weak D call TRBD1 (6 bases). The ends were cut back, 3 bases at V and 3 bases at J, with 13 bases in the middle. The CDR3 runs to 15 residues. CDR1 is MNHNS, CDR2 SASEGT, per germline.

The chain joins TRBV11-2 to TRBJ1-5, with D uncertain. The germline V and J ends were trimmed by 0 bases and 5 bases, with 5 bases remaining between them. This CDR3 comprises 13 residues. Germline-derived CDR1 and CDR2 are SGHAT and FQNNGV. In nucleotides, the CDR3 is TGTGCCAGCAGCTTAGAACAGCATCAGCCCCAGCATTTT. It specifies CASSLEQHQPQHF.

The chain employs TRBV27 and TRBJ2-2, with 8 bases matching TRBD2. CDR3 length equals 18 residues. With V trimmed by 2 bases and J by 6 bases, 14 bases remained unmatched. CDR1 and CDR2 from the germline V gene are MNHEY and SMNVEV (reference sequence). The CDR3 sequence is CASSLKPPPSGSAGELFF. The CDR3 DNA sequence: TGTGCCAGCAGTTTAAAACCCCCTCCCAGCGGGAGTGCCGGGGAGCTGTTTTTT.

The gene calls are TRBV30 and TRBJ1-5; TRBD1 matches at 7 bases. CDR1 GTSNPN and CDR2 SVGIG come from the germline V gene (reference sequence). Trimming cost V 3 bases and J 6 bases; bases outside gene matches: 5. This CDR3 is 13 amino acids long. Here the CDR3 DNA reads TGTGCCTGGAGCGCATCAGGGGGTCAGCCCCAGCATTTT. Its translation is CAWSASGGQPQHF.